This entry is about one T cell receptor beta chain. What it binds is not known. The source of the sample is a study of CD8 T cells in ankylosing spondylitis. Points from the study as a whole: Significantly higher representation of disease-linked clones was reported for matched ankylosing spondylitis synovial fluid.

CDR3 length equals 16 residues. The V end was cut by 3 bases, the J end by 1 base, with 12 bases between. The germline gives CDR1 KGHDR, CDR2 SFDVKD. TCRdb passed the 5' RACE reads through MiXCR, listing each CDR3 protein once. This sample carries 300,000 to 400,000 distinct CDR3 sequences, more than 20% of them seen once, and the ten largest clones take around 14%. This chain connects TRBV24-1 to TRBJ2-1; D is perhaps TRBD1 (6 bases). The source of this sequence is a male donor with ankylosing spondylitis or in good health (not recorded which). Specimen: blood, either unsorted or a sorted T cell fraction (not recorded which). In nucleotides, the CDR3 is TGTGCCACCAGTGATGTAACAGGGATTTCCTACAATGAGCAGTTCTTC. This encodes CATSDVTGISYNEQFF.